This is a list of T cell receptor beta chains from one sample in a study of radiation and T cells in renal cell carcinoma. The assay was immunoSEQ multiplex PCR, and TCRdb's table has in-frame clones only and misses some. The table records tens of thousands of clones, around 86% of them present only once. The sample was blood, taken from a patient whose treatment included radiotherapy and nephrectomy. Receptors were obtained from a woman aged 50 to 60 with renal cell carcinoma. Both conserved end residues are part of each CDR3. The D gene is left open where the match is weak. Expanded clones are given a class, and other clones once, few, many or no size at all.

DNA | CDR3 | J | V | length | D | size
TGTGCCAGCAGCTTAAATCTTCCTGACGGCAGGGTGTTTTTT | CASSLNLPDGRVFF | TRBJ1-4 | TRBV7-9 | 14 | NA | NA
TGTGCCAGCAGTGGCGGGGCGATCTCTGGAAACACCATATATTTT | CASSGGAISGNTIYF | TRBJ1-3 | TRBV28 | 15 | NA | once
TGCGCCAGCACCGAGGACACCTCCTACGAGCAGTACTTC | CASTEDTSYEQYF | TRBJ2-7 | TRBV10-1 | 13 | NA | NA
TGCGCCAGCAGTGCGGATCCCATCCCTTCAACTAATGAAAAACTGTTTTTT | CASSADPIPSTNEKLFF | TRBJ1-4 | TRBV10-1 | 17 | NA | NA
TGTGCCAGCAGCCCGGCAGGTTTCCAAGAGACCCAGTACTTC | CASSPAGFQETQYF | TRBJ2-5 | TRBV5-4 | 14 | NA | many
TGTGCCAGCAGCTTAGATCTGCAGGGGTTCAATTCACCCCTCCACTTT | CASSLDLQGFNSPLHF | TRBJ1-6 | TRBV7-2 | 16 | NA | NA
TGTGCCAGTCGACAGGGGAGCAATCAGCCCCAGCATTTT | CASRQGSNQPQHF | TRBJ1-5 | TRBV6-5 | 13 | TRBD1 | NA
TGTGCCAGCAGGCCCGACGGATACTCTGGAAACACCATATATTTT | CASRPDGYSGNTIYF | TRBJ1-3 | TRBV9 | 15 | NA | NA
TGTGCCAGCAGCCAACCGGGACAGGGGACAGATACGCAGTATTTT | CASSQPGQGTDTQYF | TRBJ2-3 | TRBV5-4 | 15 | TRBD1 | NA
TGTGCCAGCAGCGACAGGGGGCTTAGCACTGAAGCTTTCTTT | CASSDRGLSTEAFF | TRBJ1-1 | TRBV6-6 | 14 | TRBD1 | NA
TGTGCCAGCTCACCACAGGGGTCCATATATTTT | CASSPQGSIYF | TRBJ1-3 | TRBV18 | 11 | NA | NA
TGTGCCAGCAGCTTAGCGACTTTTAATGAGCAGTTCTTC | CASSLATFNEQFF | TRBJ2-1 | TRBV7-2 | 13 | NA | NA
TGTGCCAGCAGCTCCGGATCCTCGACAGGGACCAAAAACATTCAGTACTTC | CASSSGSSTGTKNIQYF | TRBJ2-4 | TRBV7-2 | 17 | TRBD1 | NA
TGTGCCATCAGGAACCCCCCTGGCAGGGGAAGCAGGTTGGGCACTGAAGCTTTCTTT | CAIRNPPGRGSRLGTEAFF | TRBJ1-1 | TRBV10-3 | 19 | NA | NA
TGCGCCAGCAGTAGCGGGGCCACCCGGGAGACCCAGTACTTC | CASSSGATRETQYF | TRBJ2-5 | TRBV10-1 | 14 | TRBD2 | NA